This entry lists 25 T cell receptor beta chains sequenced from one sample in a study of T cells after yellow fever vaccination. TCRdb reprocessed the 5' RACE reads with MiXCR, giving one entry per CDR3 protein. The sample contains about 400,000 distinct CDR3 sequences, about 6% of which appear only once. The material was PBMCs, obtained 5 days after the yellow fever booster vaccination. The receptors were gathered from a young man who received the YFV17D yellow fever vaccine.

As concerns this clonotype: At one boundary the junction diverges from the germline segment, which might be a read error. The chain has TRBV7-2 and TRBJ2-1; 7 nucleotides align to TRBD2. There are 16 residues in the CDR3. CDR1 and CDR2 from the germline V gene are SGHTA and FQGNSA. Here the CDR3 DNA reads TGTGCCAGCAGCGTAGCTGCTAGCGGCTCCTACAATGAGCAGTTCTTC. Translating it yields CASSVAASGSYNEQFF.

This clonotype was seen a handful of times. CDR3 sequence (DNA): TGTGCCAGCAGTGGACCAGGGCTGGCGGGATCCTACAATGAGCAGTTCTTC. Amino acids: CASSGPGLAGSYNEQFF. V gene TRBV2 combines with J gene TRBJ2-1; tentatively, D is TRBD2 (6 bases). There are 17 residues in the CDR3. Per the germline V gene, CDR1 is SNHLY and CDR2 is FYNNEI. Trimming removed 4 bases at V and 1 base at J, with 17 bases between.

This clonotype was counted ten times or more. The chain has TRBV13 and TRBJ1-2, with D maybe TRBD1 (5 bases). Germline CDR1 is PRHDT and CDR2 is FYEKMQ (reference sequence). Trimming took 4 bases from V and 4 from J, leaving 10 bases between them. CDR3 length: 13 amino acids. The CDR3 loop reads CASSSRVGYGYTF. CDR3 sequence (DNA): TGTGCCAGCAGCTCCAGGGTTGGCTATGGCTACACCTTC.

Remarks on this clonotype: This likely traces to a read error, being one base from a far larger clone. The chain uses TRBV5-6 and TRBJ2-3; the D gene is possibly TRBD2 (5 bases). The CDR3 totals 13 residues. The V end lost 2 bases, the J end lost 2 bases, and 6 bases lay between the germline ends. The germline V gene has CDR1 SGHDT and CDR2 YYEEEE. The CDR3 region is CASSFGITDTQYF. The CDR3 DNA is TGTGCCAGCAGCTTCGGGATCACAGATACGCAGTATTTT.

Many counts were recorded for this clonotype. The chain joins TRBV6-9 to TRBJ2-7, with a possible D match to TRBD2 (5 bases). CDR3 size: 16 residues. Germline V lookup: CDR1 MNHGY, CDR2 SVAAGI. The V end lost 4 bases, the J end lost 1 base, and 17 bases lay between the germline ends. As DNA, the CDR3 is TGTGCCAGCAGTTCCTCCGGGGTTGCAGAATCCTACGAGCAGTACTTC. Amino acid sequence: CASSSSGVAESYEQYF.

At least ten counts were recorded for this clonotype. The chain couples TRBV29-1 to TRBJ2-7; no clear D gene. The germline CDR1 and CDR2 sequences are SQVTM and ANQGSEA. This CDR3 region has 13 residues. V lost 6 bases and J lost 1, with 13 bases in between. The CDR3 region has the DNA TGCAGCGTCATCCCACAAGGTTCCTACGAGCAGTACTTC. Translating it yields CSVIPQGSYEQYF.

This clonotype was recorded a few times. This sequence joins TRBV7-2 and TRBJ2-1; 11 nucleotides line up with TRBD2. The trim removed 8 bases at V and 3 bases at J, leaving 3 bases unmatched. CDR1 and CDR2 from the germline V gene are SGHTA and FQGNSA. CDR3 size: 14 residues. CDR3 residues: CASLTSGIYNEQFF. CDR3 nucleotide sequence: TGTGCCAGCCTGACTAGCGGGATCTACAATGAGCAGTTCTTC.

The rearrangement links TRBV20-1 to TRBJ2-3; D is unclear. The V end was cut by 3 bases, the J end by 6 bases, with 7 bases between. The CDR3 has 11 residues. Germline lookup yields CDR1 DFQATT and CDR2 SNEGSKA (reference sequence). CDR3 sequence reads: CSASWLDTQYF. CDR3 DNA: TGCAGTGCTAGCTGGCTGGATACGCAGTATTTT.

The sample holds many counts of this clonotype. V and J are TRBV7-2 and TRBJ2-7, with D maybe TRBD2 (7 bases). This CDR3 comprises 13 residues. Between the trimmed V and J ends, which lost 8 bases and 6 bases, there was a span of 17 bases. The germline CDR1 and CDR2 sequences are SGHTA and FQGNSA. CDR3 sequence: CASAWRGGGEQYF. The CDR3 DNA reads as TGTGCCAGCGCCTGGAGGGGGGGCGGCGAGCAGTACTTC. The variable domain in full, with the rest retrieved from reference TRBV7-2 and TRBJ2-7, is GAGVSQSPSNKVTEKGKDVELRCDPISGHTALYWYRQSLGQGLEFLIYFQGNSAPDKSGLPSDRFSAERTGGSVSTLTIQRTQQEDSAVYLCASAWRGGGEQYFGPGTRLTVT.

This sequence joins TRBV7-2 and TRBJ2-5; D possibly matches TRBD1 or TRBD2 (6 bases each). The CDR3 is 17 residues long. V was cut by 3 bases and J by 1 base, with 18 bases left in between. The germline gives CDR1 SGHTA, CDR2 FQGNSA. The CDR3 coding sequence is TGTGCCAGCAGCTTTGGGGGGCTGAGGAGCGCCCAAGAGACCCAGTACTTC. Its protein product is CASSFGGLRSAQETQYF.

This clonotype has just a few counts. V usage is TRBV4-2 and J usage is TRBJ2-5; 9 bases fit TRBD2. V lost 4 bases, J lost 3 bases, and 12 bases stayed unmatched. This CDR3 comprises 17 residues. Germline V gene data show CDR1 as LGHNA and CDR2 as YNFKEQ. CDR3: CASSPRATSGTKETQYF. CDR3 DNA sequence: TGTGCCAGCAGCCCAAGAGCGACTAGCGGAACAAAAGAGACCCAGTACTTC.

The CDR3 protein is CASSLDYGTHNEQFF. CDR3 nucleotide sequence: TGTGCCAGCAGCTTAGATTATGGGACCCACAATGAGCAGTTCTTC. The chain carries TRBV11-2 and TRBJ2-1; D tentatively fits TRBD1 or TRBD2 (5 bases each). Trimming pared 0 bases from V and 5 bases from J, leaving 11 bases between. CDR1 and CDR2 from the germline V gene are SGHAT and FQNNGV. The CDR3 sequence is 15 residues long.

This clonotype was observed many times. This chain connects TRBV12-3 or TRBV12-4 to TRBJ1-1; D possibly corresponds to TRBD1 (5 bases). V gave up 5 bases and J gave up 1 base, with 11 bases separating them. The CDR3 runs to 14 residues. The CDR3 protein is CASSQGQRNTEAFF. The CDR3 nucleotides read TGTGCCAGCAGTCAGGGCCAGAGGAACACTGAAGCTTTCTTT.

The chain recombines TRBV20-1 with TRBJ2-7; D unclear. This CDR3 comprises 13 residues. Germline-derived CDR1 and CDR2 are DFQATT and SNEGSKA (reference sequence). The germline V and J ends were trimmed by 0 bases and 2 bases, with 8 bases remaining between them. For the CDR3, the DNA is TGCAGTGCTAGAGATCCATCGACCTACGAGCAGTACTTC. Amino acids: CSARDPSTYEQYF.

This clonotype was seen many times. This sequence joins TRBV5-1 and TRBJ2-5, with D tentatively TRBD2 (5 bases). CDR1 and CDR2 (germline): SGHRS, YFSETQ. The CDR3 consists of 15 residues. Trimming removed 4 bases from V and 4 bases from J, with 17 bases in between. This CDR3 is CASSATYREGETQYF. The DNA for the CDR3 is TGCGCCAGCAGCGCAACCTACCGTGAGGGAGAGACCCAGTACTTC.

The table lists this clonotype with many counts. The V gene is TRBV7-2, the J gene TRBJ2-1; 8 bases map to TRBD1. CDR3 length equals 16 residues. Germline trimming cut 5 bases from V and 4 bases from J; bases unmatched to any gene: 10. Germline CDR1 and CDR2: SGHTA and FQGNSA. In DNA, the CDR3 is TGTGCCAGCAGCCCCTCCCCGGGACAGGCGTACAATGAGCAGTTCTTC. Encoded protein: CASSPSPGQAYNEQFF.

This clonotype was detected a few times. V gene TRBV9 combines with J gene TRBJ2-1; 7 bases align to TRBD2. The germline gives CDR1 SGDLS, CDR2 YYNGEE. With 0 bases clipped from V and 9 bases from J, the junction kept 9 bases outside the gene matches. The CDR3 has 15 amino acids. CDR3: CASSVGLAGAGEQFF. The CDR3 DNA follows: TGTGCCAGCAGCGTAGGGTTAGCGGGCGCCGGTGAGCAGTTCTTC.

The table lists this clonotype with a few counts. The chain employs TRBV27 and TRBJ2-3, with 7 bases identical to TRBD2. The germline V gene encodes CDR1 MNHEY and CDR2 SMNVEV (reference sequence). V shed 0 bases, J shed 4 bases, and the junction held 4 bases outside the gene matches. The CDR3 is 15 residues long. CDR3 sequence: CASSLSRERSDTQYF. In nucleotides, the CDR3 is TGTGCCAGCAGTTTATCGCGGGAGAGATCAGATACGCAGTATTTT.

In its sample, this clonotype was seen a few times. The chain has TRBV15 and TRBJ2-2; TRBD1 aligns across 8 bases. CDR1 and CDR2 from the germline V gene are LNHNV and YYDKDF (reference sequence). The CDR3 is 16 residues long. V gave up 3 bases and J gave up 4 bases; unmatched junction bases: 7. The CDR3 loop is CATSSSGGWGTGELFF. In DNA form, the CDR3 reads TGTGCCACCAGCAGCTCAGGGGGCTGGGGCACCGGGGAGCTGTTTTTT.

Many counts were recorded for this clonotype. V and J are TRBV5-1 and TRBJ2-7; D remains unclear. The CDR3 spans 12 residues. V was shortened by 1 base and J by 7 bases, with 9 bases between the two germline ends. Germline-derived CDR1 and CDR2 are SGHRS and YFSETQ. CDR3 coding DNA: TGCGCCAGCAGCTTGAGTCGGACGGAGCAGTACTTC. It is translated as CASSLSRTEQYF.

V gene TRBV20-1 combines with J gene TRBJ1-1; D gene unclear. The CDR3 totals 17 residues. In germline, CDR1 is DFQATT, CDR2 SNEGSKA (reference sequence). Trimming left V 4 bases short and J 3 bases short, with 24 bases between. The CDR3 coding sequence is TGCAGTGCTATTCAGGCCATCGGAGGAGGTCTGTACACTGAAGCTTTCTTT. This translates into CSAIQAIGGGLYTEAFF.

The chain uses TRBV20-1 and TRBJ2-3, with TRBD2 matching over 14 bases. The V segment lost 3 bases and the J segment 5 bases; nucleotides outside the gene matches: 10. The CDR3 runs to 17 residues. Germline V gives CDR1 DFQATT, CDR2 SNEGSKA (reference sequence). The CDR3 DNA reads as TGCAGTGCTAGGGCCGGGACTAGCGGGAGTTTGGGAGATACGCAGTATTTT. This gives the protein CSARAGTSGSLGDTQYF.

This clonotype was picked up many times. The CDR3 nucleotides are TGTGCCAGCCGACCGGCAGGAAGCTGGTATGAGCAGTTCTTC. It codes for CASRPAGSWYEQFF. The chain is built from TRBV27 and TRBJ2-1, with D unresolved. V was clipped by 8 bases and J by 8 bases, with 19 bases between them. CDR3 length: 14 residues. The germline gives CDR1 MNHEY, CDR2 SMNVEV (reference sequence).

This clonotype has more than one count but fewer than ten. The gene calls are TRBV20-1 and TRBJ2-2; maybe TRBD2 (5 bases). Trimming took off 6 bases at V and 6 bases at J, with 20 bases between the two ends. CDR3 length equals 15 residues. Germline V gives CDR1 DFQATT, CDR2 SNEGSKA (reference sequence). This CDR3 is CSAPQRGGRPGELFF. CDR3 coding DNA: TGCAGTGCCCCACAGAGAGGAGGTCGTCCCGGGGAGCTGTTTTTT.

In this sample, this clonotype turned up once. V gene TRBV6-1 combines with J gene TRBJ2-7; a weak D match, TRBD2 (6 bases). Germline-derived CDR1 and CDR2 are MNHNS and SASEGT. This CDR3 is built from 13 residues. V lost 7 bases, J lost 5 bases, and 15 bases lay in between. The CDR3 nucleotides are TGTGCCAGCACAGAAAGCGGGTACCACGAGCAGTACTTC. It encodes CASTESGYHEQYF.